This T cell receptor beta chain was identified during a study of T cells in localized non-small cell lung cancer. V lost 1 base to trimming and J lost 3 bases, with 12 bases between them. The CDR3 length is 15 residues. The germline V gene encodes CDR1 SEHNR and CDR2 FQNEAQ (reference sequence). Study-level results: Overall survival was longer when the density of T cells in the blood was higher. For the top 100 tumor clones, a median around 61 also appeared in adjacent lung. Only one tumor region was sequenced, so heterogeneity remains possible. The highest T cell clonality was in uninvolved adjacent lung, above tumor.

This clone appeared once. Its cognate antigen is unknown. Profiled with immunoSEQ multiplex PCR; TCRdb holds only in-frame clones, not every one. The sample includes about 39,000 clones, roughly three quarters of them seen just once. This clonotype was obtained from a woman aged 35-70 years with stage II squamous cell lung carcinoma. This chain uses TRBV7-9 with TRBJ2-5; the D call may be TRBD1 or TRBD2 (5 bases each). Sequenced here: PBMCs, sampled before any cancer treatment. The DNA of the CDR3 is TGTGCCAGCAGCTTAGGGGGCGGGTCAGAAGAGACCCAGTACTTC. Its translation: CASSLGGGSEETQYF.